Listed here are 10 T cell receptor beta chains from one sample, sequenced in a study of identical twins. TCRdb redid the calling of the 5' RACE reads with MiXCR, one entry per CDR3 protein. The sample shows under 400,000 distinct CDR3 sequences, approximately 10% of them seen only once. Sequenced: naive T cells sorted from blood. The receptors were sampled from a woman aged 45 to 65 in good health.

This rearrangement joins TRBV29-1 to TRBJ2-5; no definite D call. The ends were cut back, 4 bases at V and 4 bases at J, with 10 bases in the middle. The CDR3 consists of 12 residues. Germline assignment: CDR1 SQVTM and CDR2 ANQGSEA. The CDR3 nucleotides read TGCAGCGTTGTAGGCGTTTCAGAGACCCAGTACTTC. Amino acid sequence: CSVVGVSETQYF.

V gene TRBV5-1 combines with J gene TRBJ2-5; D remains ambiguous. CDR1 is SGHRS, CDR2 YFSETQ, per germline. There are 13 residues in the CDR3. Deletions cut 0 bases from V and 5 bases from J, with 8 bases between. Here the CDR3 DNA reads TGCGCCAGCAGCTTGGGGGCTGGGGAGACCCAGTACTTC. This encodes CASSLGAGETQYF.

The rearrangement uses TRBV3-1 and TRBJ2-1; 9 bases align to TRBD1. CDR3 length: 15 amino acids. Germline CDR1 is LGHDT and CDR2 is YNNKEL (reference sequence). The trim removed 4 bases at V and 8 bases at J, leaving 9 bases unmatched. For the CDR3, the DNA is TGTGCCAGCAGCCCCCGGGGACAGGGATTTGATGAGCAGTTCTTC. Residues: CASSPRGQGFDEQFF.

This clonotype was detected a few times. The J gene is TRBJ2-1, the V gene TRBV4-1, with 9 positions matching TRBD2. Germline V gene data show CDR1 as MGHRA and CDR2 as YSYEKL. This CDR3 has 16 residues. With V trimmed by 1 base and J by 8 bases, 9 bases remained unmatched. The CDR3 reads CASSQVVAGGPDEQFF. DNA of the CDR3: TGCGCCAGCAGCCAAGTAGTGGCGGGAGGGCCCGATGAGCAGTTCTTC.

This clonotype was seen a few times. The chain couples TRBV2 to TRBJ2-2; 8 positions agree with TRBD2. CDR1 SNHLY and CDR2 FYNNEI come from the germline V gene. The CDR3 runs 13 residues. The trim removed 7 bases at V and 8 bases at J, leaving 6 bases unmatched. The CDR3 is CASKQREKGELFF. CDR3 nucleotide sequence: TGTGCCAGCAAGCAGCGGGAGAAGGGGGAGCTGTTTTTT.

V gene TRBV20-1 combines with J gene TRBJ1-6; a weak D match, TRBD1 (6 bases). V shed 6 bases and J shed 9 bases, with 15 bases lying between them. The CDR3 runs 13 residues. Looked up from germline, CDR1 is DFQATT and CDR2 is SNEGSKA (reference sequence). CDR3 sequence: CSATTTGFSPLHF. The CDR3 DNA is TGCAGTGCGACGACAACAGGGTTTTCACCCCTCCACTTT.

The V and J genes are TRBV12-3 or TRBV12-4 and TRBJ2-1; D is ambiguous. The CDR3 has 16 residues. Trimming removed 3 bases from V and 0 bases from J, with 12 bases in between. The DNA for the CDR3 is TGTGCCAGCAGTTTTCGGGCGGTAAGCTCCTACAATGAGCAGTTCTTC. This gives the protein CASSFRAVSSYNEQFF.

The chain recombines TRBV6-5 with TRBJ2-7; D is possibly TRBD1 (5 bases). Germline V lookup: CDR1 MNHEY, CDR2 SVGAGI. Trimming took 6 bases from V and 3 from J, leaving 12 bases between them. The CDR3 is made up of 13 amino acids. CDR3 sequence (DNA): TGTGCCAGCAGAAGGACATTACTCTACGAGCAGTACTTC. This translates into CASRRTLLYEQYF.

The J gene is TRBJ2-3, the V gene TRBV19; TRBD2 might be the D (5 bases). Germline assignment: CDR1 LNHDA and CDR2 SQIVND (reference sequence). V was shortened by 10 bases and J by 1 base, with 12 bases between the two germline ends. This CDR3 has 13 residues. This CDR3 reads CATGLLGTDTQYF. The CDR3 DNA sequence: TGTGCCACCGGACTGCTTGGCACAGATACGCAGTATTTT.

This clonotype appeared a few times. The chain uses TRBV12-3 or TRBV12-4 and TRBJ2-1, with 9 bases identical to TRBD2. The CDR3 spans 16 residues. Trimming removed 7 bases from V and 4 bases from J; junction bases left unmatched: 11. CDR3 residues: CASTNPGLAVYNEQFF. The CDR3 DNA reads TGTGCCAGCACCAACCCGGGACTAGCAGTTTACAATGAGCAGTTCTTC.